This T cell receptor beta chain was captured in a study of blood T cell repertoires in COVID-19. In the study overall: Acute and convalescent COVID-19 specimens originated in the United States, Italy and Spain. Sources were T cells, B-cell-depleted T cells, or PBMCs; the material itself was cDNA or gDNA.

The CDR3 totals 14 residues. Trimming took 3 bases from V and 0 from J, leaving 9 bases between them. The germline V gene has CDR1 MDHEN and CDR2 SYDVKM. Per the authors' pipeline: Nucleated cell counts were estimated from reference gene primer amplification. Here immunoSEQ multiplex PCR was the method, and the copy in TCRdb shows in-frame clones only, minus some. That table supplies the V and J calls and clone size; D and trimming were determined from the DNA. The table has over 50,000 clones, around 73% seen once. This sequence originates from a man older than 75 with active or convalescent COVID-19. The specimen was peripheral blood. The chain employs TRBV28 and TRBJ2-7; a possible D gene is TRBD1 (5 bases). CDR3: CASSFPGNSYEQYF. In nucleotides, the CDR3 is TGTGCCAGCAGTTTTCCAGGGAACTCCTACGAGCAGTACTTC.